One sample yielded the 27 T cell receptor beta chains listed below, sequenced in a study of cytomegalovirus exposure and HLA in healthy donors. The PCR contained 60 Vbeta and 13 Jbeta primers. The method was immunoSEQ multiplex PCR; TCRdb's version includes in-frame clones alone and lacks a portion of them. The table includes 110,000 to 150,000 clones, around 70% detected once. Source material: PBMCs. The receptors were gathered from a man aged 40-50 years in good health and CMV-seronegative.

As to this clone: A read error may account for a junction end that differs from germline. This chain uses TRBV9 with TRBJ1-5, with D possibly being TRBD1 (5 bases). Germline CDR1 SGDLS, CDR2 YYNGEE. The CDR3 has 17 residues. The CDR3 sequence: CASSVALSGMGNQPQNF. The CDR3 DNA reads TGTGCCAGCAGCGTAGCTCTTTCAGGGATGGGCAATCAGCCCCAGAATTTT.

The chain's CDR3 is CASSIGTGAGLGTEAFF. DNA of the CDR3: TGTGCCAGTAGTATCGGGACAGGAGCAGGTTTAGGCACTGAAGCTTTCTTT. The J gene is TRBJ1-1, the V gene TRBV19, with 8 bases fitting TRBD1. V dropped 3 bases and J dropped 4; count of bases not matched to a gene: 13. In germline, CDR1 is LNHDA, CDR2 SQIVND (reference sequence). This CDR3 is 17 amino acids long.

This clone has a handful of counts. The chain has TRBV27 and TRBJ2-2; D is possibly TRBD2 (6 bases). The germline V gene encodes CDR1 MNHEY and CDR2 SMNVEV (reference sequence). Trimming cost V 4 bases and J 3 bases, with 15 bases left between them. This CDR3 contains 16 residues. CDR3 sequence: CASSSTSSAYTGELFF. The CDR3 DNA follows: TGTGCCAGCAGTTCCACGTCTAGCGCCTACACCGGGGAGCTGTTTTTT.

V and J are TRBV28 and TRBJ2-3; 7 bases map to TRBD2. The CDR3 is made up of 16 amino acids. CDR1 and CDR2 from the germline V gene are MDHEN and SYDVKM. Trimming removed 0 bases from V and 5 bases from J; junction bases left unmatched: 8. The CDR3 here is CASSLWPGGRGDTQYF. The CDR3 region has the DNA TGTGCCAGCAGTTTATGGCCGGGAGGAAGAGGAGATACGCAGTATTTT.

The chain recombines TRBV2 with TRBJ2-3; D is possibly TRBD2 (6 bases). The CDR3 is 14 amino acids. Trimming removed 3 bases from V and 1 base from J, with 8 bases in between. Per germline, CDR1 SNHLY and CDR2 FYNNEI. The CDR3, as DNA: TGTGCCAGCAGTGAGGCTAGCGGCACAGATACGCAGTATTTT. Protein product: CASSEASGTDTQYF.

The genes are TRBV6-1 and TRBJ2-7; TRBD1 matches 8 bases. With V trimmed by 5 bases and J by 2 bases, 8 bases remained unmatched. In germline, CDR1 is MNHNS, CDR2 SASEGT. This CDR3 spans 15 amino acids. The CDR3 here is CASSSDREVTYEQYF. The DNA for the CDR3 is TGTGCCAGCAGTTCGGACAGGGAGGTAACCTACGAGCAGTACTTC.

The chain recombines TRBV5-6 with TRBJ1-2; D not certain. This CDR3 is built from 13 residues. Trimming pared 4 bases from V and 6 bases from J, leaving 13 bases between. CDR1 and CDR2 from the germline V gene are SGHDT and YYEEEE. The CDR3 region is CASSLRGSDGYTF. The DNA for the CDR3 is TGTGCCAGCAGCCTCAGAGGCTCGGATGGCTACACCTTC. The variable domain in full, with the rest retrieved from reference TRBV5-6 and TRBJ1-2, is DAGVTQSPTHLIKTRGQQVTLRCSPKSGHDTVSWYQQALGQGPQFIFQYYEEEERQRGNFPDRFSGHQFPNYSSELNVNALLLGDSALYLCASSLRGSDGYTFGSGTRLTVV.

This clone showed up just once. CDR3 nucleotides: TGTGCCAGCAGTGCTATGCCAGGCGATCAGCCCCAGCATTTT. Protein: CASSAMPGDQPQHF. The chain links TRBV6-1 to TRBJ1-5, with D unresolved. The V gene lost 4 bases and the J gene lost 5 bases, with 12 bases spanning the gap. The CDR3 totals 14 residues. Germline V gives CDR1 MNHNS, CDR2 SASEGT.

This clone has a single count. The CDR3 DNA follows: TGTGCCAGCAGTTTTGAGGCGGCAAACTTCGTGGAGACCCAGTACTTC. Amino acid sequence: CASSFEAANFVETQYF. The chain carries TRBV28 and TRBJ2-5; D gene uncertain. Germline V gives CDR1 MDHEN, CDR2 SYDVKM. This CDR3 region has 16 residues. Trimming pared 3 bases from V and 5 bases from J, leaving 19 bases between.

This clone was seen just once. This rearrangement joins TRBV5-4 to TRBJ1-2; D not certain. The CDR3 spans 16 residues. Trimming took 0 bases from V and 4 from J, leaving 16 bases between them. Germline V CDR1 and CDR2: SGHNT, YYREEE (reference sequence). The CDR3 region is CASSLDHSGIGYGYTF. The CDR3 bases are TGTGCCAGCAGCTTGGATCATTCGGGTATCGGCTATGGCTACACCTTC.

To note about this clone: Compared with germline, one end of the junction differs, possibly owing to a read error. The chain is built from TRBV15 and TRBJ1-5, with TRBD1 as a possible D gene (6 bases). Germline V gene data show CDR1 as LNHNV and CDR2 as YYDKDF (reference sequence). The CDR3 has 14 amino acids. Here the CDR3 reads CATSRDKGTGPQNF. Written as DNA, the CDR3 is TGTGCCACCAGCAGAGACAAGGGCACAGGGCCCCAGAATTTT.

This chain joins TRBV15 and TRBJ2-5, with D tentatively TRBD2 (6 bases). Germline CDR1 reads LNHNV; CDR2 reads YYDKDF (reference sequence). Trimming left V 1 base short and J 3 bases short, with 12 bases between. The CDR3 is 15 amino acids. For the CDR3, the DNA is TGTGCCACCAGCAGAGGACGCCCGGGAGAAGAGACCCAGTACTTC. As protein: CATSRGRPGEETQYF.

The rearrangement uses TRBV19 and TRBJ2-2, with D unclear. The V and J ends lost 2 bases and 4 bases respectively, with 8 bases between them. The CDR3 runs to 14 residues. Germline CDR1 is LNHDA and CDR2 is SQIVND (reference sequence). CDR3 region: CASSIQTSTGELFF. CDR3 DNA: TGTGCCAGTAGTATACAGACTTCCACCGGGGAGCTGTTTTTT.

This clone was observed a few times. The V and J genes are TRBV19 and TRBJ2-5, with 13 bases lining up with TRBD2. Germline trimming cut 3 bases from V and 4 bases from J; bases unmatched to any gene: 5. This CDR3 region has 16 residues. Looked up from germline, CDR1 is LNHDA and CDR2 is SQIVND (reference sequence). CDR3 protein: CASSITSGGAGETQYF. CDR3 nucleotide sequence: TGTGCCAGTAGTATTACTAGCGGGGGGGCCGGAGAGACCCAGTACTTC.

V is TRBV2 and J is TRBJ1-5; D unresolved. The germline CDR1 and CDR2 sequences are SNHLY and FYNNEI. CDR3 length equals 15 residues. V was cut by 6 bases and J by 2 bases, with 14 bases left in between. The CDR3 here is CASSVERAGNQPQHF. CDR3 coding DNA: TGTGCCAGCAGCGTCGAGAGGGCGGGCAATCAGCCCCAGCATTTT.

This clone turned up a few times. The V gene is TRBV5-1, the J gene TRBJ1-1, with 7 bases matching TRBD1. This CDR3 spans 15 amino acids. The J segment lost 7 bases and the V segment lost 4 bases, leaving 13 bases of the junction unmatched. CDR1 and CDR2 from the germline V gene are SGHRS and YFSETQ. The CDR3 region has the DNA TGCGCCAGCAGCACCCGACAGGGTTGGAGTGATGAAGCTTTCTTT. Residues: CASSTRQGWSDEAFF.

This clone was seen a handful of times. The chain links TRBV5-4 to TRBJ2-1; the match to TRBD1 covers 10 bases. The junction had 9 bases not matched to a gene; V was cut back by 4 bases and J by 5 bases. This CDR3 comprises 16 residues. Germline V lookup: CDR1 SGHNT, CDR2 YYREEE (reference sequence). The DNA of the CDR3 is TGTGCCAGCAGCCCGATAGGGACAGGGGTTAACAATGAGCAGTTCTTC. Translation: CASSPIGTGVNNEQFF.

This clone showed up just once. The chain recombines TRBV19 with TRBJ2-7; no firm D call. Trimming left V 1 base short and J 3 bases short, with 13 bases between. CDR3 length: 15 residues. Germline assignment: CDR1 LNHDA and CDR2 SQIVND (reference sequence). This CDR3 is CASSIAGRQLYEQYF. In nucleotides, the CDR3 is TGTGCCAGTAGTATAGCAGGTCGGCAGCTCTACGAGCAGTACTTC.

The CDR3 here is CASSLDGSGSWSYEQYF. CDR3 in DNA: TGTGCCAGCAGCTTAGATGGTAGCGGGAGTTGGTCCTACGAGCAGTACTTC. The gene calls are TRBV7-2 and TRBJ2-7, with 9 bases that match TRBD2. Germline V gives CDR1 SGHTA, CDR2 FQGNSA. The CDR3 loop spans 17 amino acids. V gave up 1 base and J gave up 1 base; unmatched junction bases: 8.

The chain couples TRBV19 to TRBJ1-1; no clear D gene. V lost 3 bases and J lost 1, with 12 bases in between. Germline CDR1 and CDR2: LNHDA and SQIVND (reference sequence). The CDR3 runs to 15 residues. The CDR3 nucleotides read TGTGCCAGTAGTATGAGGGCGGGCCAGAACACTGAAGCTTTCTTT. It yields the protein CASSMRAGQNTEAFF. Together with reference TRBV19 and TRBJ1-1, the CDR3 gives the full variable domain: DGGITQSPKYLFRKEGQNVTLSCEQNLNHDAMYWYRQDPGQGLRLIYYSQIVNDFQKGDIAEGYSVSREKKESFPLTVTSAQKNPTAFYLCASSMRAGQNTEAFFGQGTRLTVV.

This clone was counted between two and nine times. In DNA, the CDR3 is TGTGCCAGCAGTGCGCAAGCGAGGAGCTCCTACGAGCAGTACTTC. It is translated as CASSAQARSSYEQYF. The chain couples TRBV27 to TRBJ2-7; no clear D gene. There are 15 residues in the CDR3. Trimming removed 5 bases at V and 0 bases at J, with 14 bases between. CDR1 MNHEY and CDR2 SMNVEV come from the germline V gene (reference sequence).

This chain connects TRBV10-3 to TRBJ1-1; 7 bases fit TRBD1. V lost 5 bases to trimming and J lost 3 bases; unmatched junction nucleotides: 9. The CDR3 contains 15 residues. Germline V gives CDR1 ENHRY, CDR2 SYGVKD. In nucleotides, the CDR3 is TGTGCCATCAGTCAATACAGGGGACAGTACACTGAAGCTTTCTTT. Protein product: CAISQYRGQYTEAFF.

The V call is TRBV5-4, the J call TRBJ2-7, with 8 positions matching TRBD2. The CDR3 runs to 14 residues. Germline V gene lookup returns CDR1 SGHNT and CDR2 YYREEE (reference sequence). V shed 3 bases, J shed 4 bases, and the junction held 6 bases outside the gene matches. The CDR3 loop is CASSSAGGTYEQYF. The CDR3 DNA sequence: TGTGCCAGCAGCTCCGCGGGGGGTACATACGAGCAGTACTTC. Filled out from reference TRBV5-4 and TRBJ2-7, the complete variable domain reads ETGVTQSPTHLIKTRGQQVTLRCSSQSGHNTVSWYQQALGQGPQFIFQYYREEENGRGNFPPRFSGLQFPNYSSELNVNALELDDSALYLCASSSAGGTYEQYFGPGTRLTVT.

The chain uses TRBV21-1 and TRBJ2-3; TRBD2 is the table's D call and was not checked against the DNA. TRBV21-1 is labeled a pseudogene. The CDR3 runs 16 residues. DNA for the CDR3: TGTGCCAGCAGCACGCGGACTAGCGGGAGTGGAGATACGCAGTATTTT. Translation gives CASSTRTSGSGDTQYF.

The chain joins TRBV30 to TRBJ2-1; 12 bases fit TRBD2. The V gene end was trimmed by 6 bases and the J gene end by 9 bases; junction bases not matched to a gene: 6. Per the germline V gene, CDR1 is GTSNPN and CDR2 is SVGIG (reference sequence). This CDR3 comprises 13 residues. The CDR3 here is CACSSGRAVEQFF. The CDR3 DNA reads TGTGCCTGCTCTAGCGGGAGGGCCGTTGAGCAGTTCTTC.

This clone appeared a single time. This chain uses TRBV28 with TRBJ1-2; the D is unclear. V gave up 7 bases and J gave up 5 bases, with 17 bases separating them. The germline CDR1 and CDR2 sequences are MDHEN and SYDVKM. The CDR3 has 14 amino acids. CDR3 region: CASTIGGPGYGYTF. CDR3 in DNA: TGTGCCAGCACTATAGGAGGCCCGGGGTATGGCTACACCTTC.

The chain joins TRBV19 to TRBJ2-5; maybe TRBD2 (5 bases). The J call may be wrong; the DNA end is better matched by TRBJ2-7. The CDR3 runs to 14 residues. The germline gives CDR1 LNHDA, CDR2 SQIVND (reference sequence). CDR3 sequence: CASSPQAGSYEQYF. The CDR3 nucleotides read TGTGCCAGTAGTCCCCAGGCGGGCTCCTACGAGCAGTACTTC.